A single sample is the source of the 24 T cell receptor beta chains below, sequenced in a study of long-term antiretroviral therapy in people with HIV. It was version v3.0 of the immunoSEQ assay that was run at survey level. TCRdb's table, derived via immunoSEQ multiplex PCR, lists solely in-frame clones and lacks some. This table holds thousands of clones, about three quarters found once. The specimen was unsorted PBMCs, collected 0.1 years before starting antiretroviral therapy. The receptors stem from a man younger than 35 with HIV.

The CDR3 region has the DNA TGTGCCAGCATTAACCCCCCCCGGGACAGGGGTTACGAGCAGTACTTC. Its translation: CASINPPRDRGYEQYF. The chain carries TRBV2 and TRBJ2-7; 10 nucleotides agree with TRBD1. The CDR3 runs to 16 residues. The V segment lost 7 bases and the J segment 4 bases; nucleotides outside the gene matches: 13. CDR1 and CDR2 (germline): SNHLY, FYNNEI.

The CDR3 sequence is CASSLGGGNQPQHF. The CDR3 region has the DNA TGTGCCAGCAGTTTGGGAGGGGGTAATCAGCCCCAGCATTTT. The chain combines TRBV28 with TRBJ1-5; possibly TRBD1 for D (6 bases). Germline CDR1 reads MDHEN; CDR2 reads SYDVKM. The CDR3 has 14 amino acids. V shed 3 bases and J shed 4 bases, with 10 bases lying between them. The variable domain in full, completed from reference TRBV28 and TRBJ1-5, reads DVKVTQSSRYLVKRTGEKVFLECVQDMDHENMFWYRQDPGLGLRLIYFSYDVKMKEKGDIPEGYSVSREKKERFSLILESASTNQTSMYLCASSLGGGNQPQHFGDGTRLSIL.

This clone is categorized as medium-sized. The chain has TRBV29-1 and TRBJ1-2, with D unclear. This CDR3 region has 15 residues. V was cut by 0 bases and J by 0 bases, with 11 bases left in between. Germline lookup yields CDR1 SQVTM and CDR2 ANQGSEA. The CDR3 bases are TGCAGCGTTGAAGATCCGGACCGAGCTAACTATGGCTACACCTTC. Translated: CSVEDPDRANYGYTF.

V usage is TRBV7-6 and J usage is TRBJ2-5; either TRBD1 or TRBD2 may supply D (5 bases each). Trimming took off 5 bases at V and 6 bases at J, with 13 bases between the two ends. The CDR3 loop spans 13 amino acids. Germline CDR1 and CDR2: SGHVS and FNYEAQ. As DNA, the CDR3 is TGTGCCAGCAGCCCGGAGAGGGGCAAGACCCAGTACTTC. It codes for CASSPERGKTQYF.

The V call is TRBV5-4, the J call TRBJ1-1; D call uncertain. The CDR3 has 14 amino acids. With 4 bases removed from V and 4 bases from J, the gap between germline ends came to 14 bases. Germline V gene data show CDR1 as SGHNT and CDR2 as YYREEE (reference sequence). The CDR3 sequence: CASSPNRAGTEAFF. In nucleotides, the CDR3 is TGTGCCAGCAGCCCAAACAGAGCGGGCACTGAAGCTTTCTTT.

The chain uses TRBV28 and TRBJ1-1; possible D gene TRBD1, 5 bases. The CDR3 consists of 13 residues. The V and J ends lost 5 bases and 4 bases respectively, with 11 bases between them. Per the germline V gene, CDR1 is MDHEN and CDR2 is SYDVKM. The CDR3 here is CASSDRGVTEAFF. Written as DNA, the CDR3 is TGTGCCAGCAGTGATAGGGGTGTCACTGAAGCTTTCTTT.

The CDR3 reads CASSDPTSSGNTIYF. The CDR3, as DNA: TGTGCCAGCAGCGACCCCACTAGCTCTGGAAACACCATATATTTT. The chain carries TRBV28 and TRBJ1-3; no clear D gene. V gave up 6 bases and J gave up 0 bases, with 12 bases separating them. The CDR3 has 15 residues. Germline V gene lookup returns CDR1 MDHEN and CDR2 SYDVKM. The whole variable domain, remainder taken from reference TRBV28 and TRBJ1-3, is DVKVTQSSRYLVKRTGEKVFLECVQDMDHENMFWYRQDPGLGLRLIYFSYDVKMKEKGDIPEGYSVSREKKERFSLILESASTNQTSMYLCASSDPTSSGNTIYFGEGSWLTVV.

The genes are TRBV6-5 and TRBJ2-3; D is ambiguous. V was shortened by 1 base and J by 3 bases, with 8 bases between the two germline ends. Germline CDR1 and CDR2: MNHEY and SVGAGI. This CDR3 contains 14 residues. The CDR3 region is CASSYFPGTDTQYF. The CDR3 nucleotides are TGTGCCAGCAGTTACTTCCCGGGTACAGATACGCAGTATTTT.

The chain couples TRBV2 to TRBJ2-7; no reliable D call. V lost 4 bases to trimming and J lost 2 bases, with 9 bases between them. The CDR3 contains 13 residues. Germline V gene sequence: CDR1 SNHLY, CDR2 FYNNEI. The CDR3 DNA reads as TGTGCCAGCAGTGTAGCAGTTACCTACGAGCAGTACGTC. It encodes CASSVAVTYEQYV.

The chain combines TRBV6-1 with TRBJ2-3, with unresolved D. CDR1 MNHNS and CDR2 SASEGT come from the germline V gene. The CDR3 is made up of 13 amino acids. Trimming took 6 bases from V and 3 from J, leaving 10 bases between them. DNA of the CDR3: TGTGCCAGCAGAACATGGCGGACAGATACGCAGTATTTT. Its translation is CASRTWRTDTQYF.

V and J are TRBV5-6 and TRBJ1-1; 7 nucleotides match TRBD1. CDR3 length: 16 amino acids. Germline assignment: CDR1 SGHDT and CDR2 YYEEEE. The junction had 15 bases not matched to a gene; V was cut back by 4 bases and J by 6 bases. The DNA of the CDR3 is TGTGCCAGCAGCCGGGACAGACCACAGGCTTTACCTGAAGCTTTCTTT. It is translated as CASSRDRPQALPEAFF.

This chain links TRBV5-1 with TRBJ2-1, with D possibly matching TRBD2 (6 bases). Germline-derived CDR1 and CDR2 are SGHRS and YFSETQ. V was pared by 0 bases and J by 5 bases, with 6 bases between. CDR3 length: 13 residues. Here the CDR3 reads CASSLGGDNEQFF. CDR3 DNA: TGCGCCAGCAGCTTGGGGGGGGACAATGAGCAGTTCTTC.

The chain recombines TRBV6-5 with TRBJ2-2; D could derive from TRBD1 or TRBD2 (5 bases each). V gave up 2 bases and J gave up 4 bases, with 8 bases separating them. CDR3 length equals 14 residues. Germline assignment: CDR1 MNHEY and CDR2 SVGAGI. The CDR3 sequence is CASSYDSGTGELFF. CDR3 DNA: TGTGCCAGCAGTTACGACAGCGGCACCGGGGAGCTGTTTTTT.

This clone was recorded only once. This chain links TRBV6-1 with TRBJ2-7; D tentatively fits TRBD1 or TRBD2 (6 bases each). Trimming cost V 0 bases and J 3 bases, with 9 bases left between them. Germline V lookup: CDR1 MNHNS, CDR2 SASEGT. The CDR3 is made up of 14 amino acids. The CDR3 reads CASSEAGGFYEQYV. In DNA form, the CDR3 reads TGTGCCAGCAGTGAAGCGGGGGGCTTCTACGAGCAGTACGTC.

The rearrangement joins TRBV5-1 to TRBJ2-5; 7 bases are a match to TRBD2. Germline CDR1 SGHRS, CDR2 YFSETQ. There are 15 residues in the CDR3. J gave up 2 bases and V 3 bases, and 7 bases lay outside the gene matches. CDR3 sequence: CASSWTGEGQETQYF. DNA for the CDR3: TGCGCCAGCAGCTGGACCGGGGAGGGGCAAGAGACCCAGTACTTC. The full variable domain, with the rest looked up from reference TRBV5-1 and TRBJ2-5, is KAGVTQTPRYLIKTRGQQVTLSCSPISGHRSVSWYQQTPGQGLQFLFEYFSETQRNKGNFPGRFSGRQFSNSRSEMNVSTLELGDSALYLCASSWTGEGQETQYFGPGTRLLVL.

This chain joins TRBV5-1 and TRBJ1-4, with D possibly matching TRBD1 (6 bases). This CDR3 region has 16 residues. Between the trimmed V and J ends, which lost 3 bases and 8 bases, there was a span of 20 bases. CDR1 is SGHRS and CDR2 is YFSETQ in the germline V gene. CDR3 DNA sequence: TGCGCCAGCAGCTACGGCGCTGGGGGCAGGGAAGAAAAACTGTTTTTT. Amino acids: CASSYGAGGREEKLFF.

The CDR3 DNA sequence: TGCGCCAGCAGGCCCGGGACAGGGCAGTCCCTCTATGGCTACACCTTC. This codes for CASRPGTGQSLYGYTF. The chain is built from TRBV4-1 and TRBJ1-2, with 9 bases aligning to TRBD1. The V gene's germline CDR1 is MGHRA and CDR2 YSYEKL. This CDR3 is 16 amino acids long. With V trimmed by 6 bases and J by 4 bases, 12 bases remained unmatched.

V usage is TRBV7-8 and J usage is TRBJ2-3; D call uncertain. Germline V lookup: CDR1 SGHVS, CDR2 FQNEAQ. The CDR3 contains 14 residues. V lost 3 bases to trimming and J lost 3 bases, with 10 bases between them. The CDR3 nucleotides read TGTGCCAGCAGCTTCCTCAGTTTAACAGATACGCAGTATTTT. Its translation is CASSFLSLTDTQYF.

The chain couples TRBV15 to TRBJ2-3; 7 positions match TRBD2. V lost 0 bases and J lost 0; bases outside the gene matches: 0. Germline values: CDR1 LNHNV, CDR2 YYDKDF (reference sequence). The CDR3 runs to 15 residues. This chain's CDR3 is CATSRERGSTDTQYF. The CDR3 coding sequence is TGTGCCACCAGCAGAGAGCGGGGGAGCACAGATACGCAGTATTTT.

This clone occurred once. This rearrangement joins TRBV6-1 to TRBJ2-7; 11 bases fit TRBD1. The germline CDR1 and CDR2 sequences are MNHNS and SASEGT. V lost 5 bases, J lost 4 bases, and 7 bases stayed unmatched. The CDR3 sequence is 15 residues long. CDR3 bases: TGTGCCAGCAGTAAGGGACAGGGGGTAGATTACGAGCAGTACGTC. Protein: CASSKGQGVDYEQYV.

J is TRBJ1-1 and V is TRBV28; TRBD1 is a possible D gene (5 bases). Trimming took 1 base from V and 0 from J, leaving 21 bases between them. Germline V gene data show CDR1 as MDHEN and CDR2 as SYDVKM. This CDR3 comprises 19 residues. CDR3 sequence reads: CASSLSSRDSSFLNTEAFF. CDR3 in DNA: TGTGCCAGCAGTTTATCCTCCAGAGACAGCTCTTTTTTGAACACTGAAGCTTTCTTT. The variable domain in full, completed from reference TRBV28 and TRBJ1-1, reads DVKVTQSSRYLVKRTGEKVFLECVQDMDHENMFWYRQDPGLGLRLIYFSYDVKMKEKGDIPEGYSVSREKKERFSLILESASTNQTSMYLCASSLSSRDSSFLNTEAFFGQGTRLTVV.

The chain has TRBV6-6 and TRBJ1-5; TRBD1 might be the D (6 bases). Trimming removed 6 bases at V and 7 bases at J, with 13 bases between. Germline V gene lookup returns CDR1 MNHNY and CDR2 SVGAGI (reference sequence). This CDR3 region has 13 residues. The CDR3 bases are TGTGCCAGCAGACAACTCACAGGGCAGCCCCAGCATTTT. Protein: CASRQLTGQPQHF.

The CDR3 reads CASSSGQGFGYTF. As DNA, the CDR3 is TGTGCCAGCAGCTCGGGACAGGGTTTTGGCTACACCTTC. J is TRBJ1-2 and V is TRBV5-6; TRBD1 agrees at 9 bases. The V gene end was trimmed by 3 bases and the J gene end by 7 bases; junction bases not matched to a gene: 4. This CDR3 spans 13 amino acids. Germline CDR1 and CDR2: SGHDT and YYEEEE. The variable domain in full, with the rest retrieved from reference TRBV5-6 and TRBJ1-2, is DAGVTQSPTHLIKTRGQQVTLRCSPKSGHDTVSWYQQALGQGPQFIFQYYEEEERQRGNFPDRFSGHQFPNYSSELNVNALLLGDSALYLCASSSGQGFGYTFGSGTRLTVV.

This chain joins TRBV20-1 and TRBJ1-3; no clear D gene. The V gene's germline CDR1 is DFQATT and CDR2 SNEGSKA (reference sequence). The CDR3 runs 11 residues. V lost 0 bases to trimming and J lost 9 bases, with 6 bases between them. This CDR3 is CSARDLSTIYF. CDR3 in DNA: TGCAGTGCTAGAGATCTTTCCACCATATATTTT.